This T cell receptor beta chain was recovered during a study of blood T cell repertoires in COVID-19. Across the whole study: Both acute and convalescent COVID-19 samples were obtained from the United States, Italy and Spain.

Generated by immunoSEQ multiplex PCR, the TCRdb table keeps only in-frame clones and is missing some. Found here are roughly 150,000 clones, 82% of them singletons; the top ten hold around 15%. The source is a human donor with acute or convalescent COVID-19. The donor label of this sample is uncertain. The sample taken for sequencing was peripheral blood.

As DNA, the CDR3 is TGTGCCAGTAGTAATTACTACGAGCAGTACTTC. As protein: CASSNYYEQYF. V usage is TRBV19 and J usage is TRBJ2-7, with D unclear. V was clipped by 4 bases and J by 3 bases, with 4 bases between them. The CDR3 length is 11 residues. The V gene's germline CDR1 is LNHDA and CDR2 SQIVND (reference sequence).